The 24 T cell receptor beta chains below were found in one sample sequenced in a study of cytomegalovirus exposure and HLA in healthy donors. Here immunoSEQ multiplex PCR was the method, and the copy in TCRdb shows in-frame clones only, minus some. The sample consists of over 150,000 clones, around nine tenths of them appearing once. The specimen was PBMCs. The receptors shown here come from a man between 18 and 29 years old in good health and CMV-seropositive.

The chain links TRBV7-2 to TRBJ2-3; perhaps TRBD1 as D (5 bases). The V gene lost 7 bases and the J gene lost 2 bases, with 16 bases spanning the gap. This CDR3 region has 15 residues. In germline, CDR1 is SGHTA, CDR2 FQGNSA. CDR3 loop: CASTLVGQATDTQYF. CDR3 coding DNA: TGTGCCAGCACTCTAGTCGGACAAGCCACAGATACGCAGTATTTT.

This chain joins TRBV30 and TRBJ1-2; D may be TRBD1 (5 bases). V was shortened by 2 bases and J by 2 bases, with 12 bases between the two germline ends. This CDR3 comprises 14 residues. Germline V CDR1 and CDR2: GTSNPN, SVGIG (reference sequence). Written as DNA, the CDR3 is TGTGCCTGGAGTCTTTACGGGGGGAACTATGGCTACACCTTC. Protein product: CAWSLYGGNYGYTF.

V and J are TRBV6-1 and TRBJ1-4, with D possibly TRBD1 on 6 matching bases. Trimming took 4 bases from V and 14 from J, leaving 20 bases between them. This CDR3 spans 14 amino acids. Germline-derived CDR1 and CDR2 are MNHNS and SASEGT. The CDR3 protein is CASSVGNRAEGLFF. CDR3 sequence (DNA): TGTGCCAGCAGTGTTGGTAACAGGGCCGAGGGGCTGTTTTTT.

This rearrangement joins TRBV9 to TRBJ2-5; TRBD2 matches 7 bases. Germline values: CDR1 SGDLS, CDR2 YYNGEE. V shed 4 bases and J 0 bases; nucleotides not matched to a gene: 3. The CDR3 has 14 amino acids. The CDR3 bases are TGTGCCAGCAGCTCTAGCGGAGACCAAGAGACCCAGTACTTC. Protein product: CASSSSGDQETQYF.

The V gene is TRBV27, the J gene TRBJ1-1, with TRBD1 identical over 9 bases. The CDR3 totals 15 residues. J lost 2 bases, V lost 3 bases, and 4 bases had no gene match. Germline V gene sequence: CDR1 MNHEY, CDR2 SMNVEV (reference sequence). The CDR3 loop is CASSFRDRVNTEAFF. CDR3 DNA sequence: TGTGCCAGCAGTTTCCGGGACAGGGTAAACACTGAAGCTTTCTTT.

The chain uses TRBV7-9 and TRBJ1-2, with a tentative D call TRBD1 (6 bases). V was pared by 5 bases and J by 4 bases, with 17 bases between. CDR1 SEHNR and CDR2 FQNEAQ come from the germline V gene (reference sequence). This CDR3 is built from 15 residues. CDR3 in amino acids: CASSPYRTETYGYTF. As DNA, the CDR3 is TGTGCCAGCAGCCCATACCGGACAGAGACCTATGGCTACACCTTC.

This clone occurred a few times. The J gene is TRBJ2-1, the V gene TRBV7-8; 7 positions match TRBD2. The V and J ends lost 2 bases and 2 bases, in that order; junction bases with no gene match: 3. The CDR3 is 15 residues long. CDR1 is SGHVS and CDR2 is FQNEAQ in the germline V gene. In DNA, the CDR3 is TGTGCCAGCAGCTTACTAGCGGCACCCTACAATGAGCAGTTCTTC. Translation: CASSLLAAPYNEQFF.

V is TRBV29-1 and J is TRBJ2-3, with 8 bases aligning to TRBD2. The CDR3 is 17 residues long. The germline CDR1 and CDR2 sequences are SQVTM and ANQGSEA. V lost 3 bases to trimming and J lost 5 bases; unmatched junction nucleotides: 16. This chain's CDR3 is CSVDGMGVSGKEDTQYF. The DNA for the CDR3 is TGCAGCGTTGACGGTATGGGGGTTAGCGGGAAGGAAGATACGCAGTATTTT.

This sequence joins TRBV19 and TRBJ2-5; possible D gene TRBD1, 5 bases. The CDR3 totals 14 residues. CDR1 and CDR2 (germline): LNHDA, SQIVND (reference sequence). Trimming shortened V by 0 bases and J by 5 bases, and 10 bases separated the two germline ends. This CDR3 is CASSIERQRETQYF. DNA of the CDR3: TGTGCCAGTAGTATAGAGAGACAGAGGGAGACCCAGTACTTC.

The chain joins TRBV25-1 to TRBJ2-4; maybe TRBD2 (6 bases). CDR3 length equals 13 residues. Trimming cost V 7 bases and J 4 bases, with 11 bases left between them. CDR1 is MGHDK, CDR2 SYGVNS, per germline. CDR3 sequence: CASIGGVKNIQYF. The CDR3, as DNA: TGTGCCAGCATTGGAGGGGTTAAAAACATTCAGTACTTC.

The chain employs TRBV5-1 and TRBJ2-7, with D perhaps matching TRBD2 (6 bases). V was trimmed by 0 bases and J by 4 bases, leaving 11 bases between them. Per germline, CDR1 SGHRS and CDR2 YFSETQ. The CDR3 runs 14 residues. The CDR3 DNA sequence: TGCGCCAGCAGCTTGGCCTCAGGGAGGTACGAGCAGTACTTC. Protein sequence: CASSLASGRYEQYF.

The chain links TRBV7-2 to TRBJ2-3; 7 bases map to TRBD2. Germline CDR1 reads SGHTA; CDR2 reads FQGNSA. The junction had 7 bases not matched to a gene; V was cut back by 5 bases and J by 2 bases. CDR3 length: 15 amino acids. The CDR3 DNA reads as TGTGCCAGCAGCAGAAAAAAGCGGGACACAGATACGCAGTATTTT. Residues: CASSRKKRDTDTQYF. Combining the CDR3 with reference TRBV7-2 and TRBJ2-3 gives the whole variable domain GAGVSQSPSNKVTEKGKDVELRCDPISGHTALYWYRQSLGQGLEFLIYFQGNSAPDKSGLPSDRFSAERTGGSVSTLTIQRTQQEDSAVYLCASSRKKRDTDTQYFGPGTRLTVL.

This rearrangement joins TRBV6-5 to TRBJ1-6; no firm D call. CDR3 length: 14 residues. The germline V gene has CDR1 MNHEY and CDR2 SVGAGI. Trimming removed 8 bases from V and 7 bases from J, with 15 bases in between. The CDR3 spells CASGRTGSNSPLHF. The CDR3 nucleotides are TGTGCCAGCGGCCGGACGGGAAGCAATTCACCCCTCCACTTT.

The chain couples TRBV4-2 to TRBJ1-5, with a tentative D call TRBD1 (6 bases). The ends were cut back, 4 bases at V and 0 bases at J, with 10 bases in the middle. This CDR3 region has 15 residues. Germline V gene data show CDR1 as LGHNA and CDR2 as YNFKEQ. CDR3 protein: CASSPTDSSNQPQHF. CDR3 nucleotide sequence: TGTGCCAGCAGCCCAACGGACAGTAGCAATCAGCCCCAGCATTTT.

The chain recombines TRBV27 with TRBJ2-7, with 8 bases that match TRBD1. CDR1 and CDR2 from the germline V gene are MNHEY and SMNVEV (reference sequence). The CDR3 loop spans 12 amino acids. V shed 11 bases and J 7 bases; nucleotides not matched to a gene: 10. The CDR3 reads CAARTGRSEQYF. Written as DNA, the CDR3 is TGTGCCGCCCGGACAGGGCGGAGTGAGCAGTACTTC.

The genes are TRBV9 and TRBJ2-3, with a possible D match to TRBD2 (6 bases). Looked up from germline, CDR1 is SGDLS and CDR2 is YYNGEE. Deletions cut 0 bases from V and 3 bases from J, with 14 bases between. The CDR3 contains 16 residues. The DNA of the CDR3 is TGTGCCAGCAGCGTAGTGGGGTCTAGCGTGACAGATACGCAGTATTTT. This sequence encodes CASSVVGSSVTDTQYF.

The rearrangement joins TRBV10-1 to TRBJ1-2; TRBD1 aligns across 7 bases. Per germline, CDR1 WNHNN and CDR2 SYGVQD (reference sequence). Trimming at V came to 0 bases and at J to 7 bases, leaving 5 bases not matched to a gene. CDR3 length: 14 amino acids. The CDR3 bases are TGCGCCAGCAGTGAGTCAGGGGGCGCGGGTGGCTACACCTTC. It translates to CASSESGGAGGYTF.

This clone occurred a few times. The chain recombines TRBV5-8 with TRBJ2-5; TRBD2 agrees at 8 bases. The CDR3 spans 15 residues. V was pared by 6 bases and J by 5 bases, with 12 bases of the junction left unmatched. Germline loops: CDR1 SGHTS, CDR2 YDEGEE. The CDR3 spells CASNYGLAGGETQYF. As DNA, the CDR3 is TGTGCCAGCAACTACGGACTAGCCGGTGGGGAGACCCAGTACTTC. The full variable domain, with the rest looked up from reference TRBV5-8 and TRBJ2-5, is EAGVTQSPTHLIKTRGQQATLRCSPISGHTSVYWYQQALGLGLQFLLWYDEGEERNRGNFPPRFSGRQFPNYSSELNVNALELEDSALYLCASNYGLAGGETQYFGPGTRLLVL.

This chain connects TRBV19 to TRBJ2-5, with a weak D call TRBD2 (7 bases). V lost 2 bases and J lost 1, with 14 bases in between. Germline V gene lookup returns CDR1 LNHDA and CDR2 SQIVND (reference sequence). The CDR3 loop spans 16 amino acids. CDR3 in amino acids: CASSIFGGGTQETQYF. CDR3 nucleotide sequence: TGTGCCAGTAGTATATTTGGCGGGGGCACCCAAGAGACCCAGTACTTC. The variable domain in full, completed from reference TRBV19 and TRBJ2-5, reads DGGITQSPKYLFRKEGQNVTLSCEQNLNHDAMYWYRQDPGQGLRLIYYSQIVNDFQKGDIAEGYSVSREKKESFPLTVTSAQKNPTAFYLCASSIFGGGTQETQYFGPGTRLLVL.

The chain combines TRBV10-3 with TRBJ1-5; D is unclear. V was pared by 3 bases and J by 3 bases, with 9 bases between. The length of the CDR3 is 14 residues. Germline V CDR1 and CDR2: ENHRY, SYGVKD. The CDR3 here is CAISEGLDNQPQHF. The CDR3 DNA reads TGTGCCATCAGTGAAGGACTCGACAATCAGCCCCAGCATTTT.

V is TRBV6-1 and J is TRBJ1-2; 9 bases map to TRBD1. CDR3 length: 13 residues. Trimming at V came to 6 bases and at J to 8 bases, leaving 7 bases not matched to a gene. Looked up from germline, CDR1 is MNHNS and CDR2 is SASEGT. The CDR3 bases are TGTGCCAGCAGAGTTACAGGGGGCGAAGGCTACACCTTC. It yields the protein CASRVTGGEGYTF.

The V and J genes are TRBV7-2 and TRBJ2-7, with 7 bases that match TRBD1. Germline assignment: CDR1 SGHTA and CDR2 FQGNSA. V trimming: 4 bases; J trimming: 2 bases; junction bases outside the gene matches: 5. CDR3 length equals 14 residues. CDR3: CASSSPDRAYEQYF. CDR3 nucleotide sequence: TGTGCCAGCAGCTCCCCTGACAGGGCCTACGAGCAGTACTTC.

V and J are TRBV7-9 and TRBJ2-7; TRBD2 matches 7 bases. This CDR3 is built from 14 residues. Trimming removed 5 bases from V and 2 bases from J; junction bases left unmatched: 6. Germline V gives CDR1 SEHNR, CDR2 FQNEAQ (reference sequence). CDR3 DNA sequence: TGTGCCAGCAGCCCCTGGGAGGGTCCCTACGAGCAGTACTTC. Protein: CASSPWEGPYEQYF.

The chain has TRBV25-1 and TRBJ1-2; no firm D call. The CDR3 consists of 12 residues. Trimming cost V 3 bases and J 5 bases, with 7 bases left between them. Germline V gene data show CDR1 as MGHDK and CDR2 as SYGVNS. CDR3 in amino acids: CASSDGRYGYTF. DNA for the CDR3: TGTGCCAGCAGTGATGGGCGTTATGGCTACACCTTC.